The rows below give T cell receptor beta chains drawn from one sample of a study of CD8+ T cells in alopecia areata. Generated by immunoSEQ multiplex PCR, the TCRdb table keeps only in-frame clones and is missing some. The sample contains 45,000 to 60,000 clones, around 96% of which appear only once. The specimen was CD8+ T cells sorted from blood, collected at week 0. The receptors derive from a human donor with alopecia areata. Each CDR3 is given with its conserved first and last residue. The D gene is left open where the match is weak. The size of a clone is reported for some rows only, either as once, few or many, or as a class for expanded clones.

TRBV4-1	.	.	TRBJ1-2	CASSQDPWDNNYGYTF	TGCGCCAGCAGCCAAGATCCTTGGGATAATAACTATGGCTACACCTTC
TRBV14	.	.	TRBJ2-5	CASSPPGRIETQYF	TGTGCCAGCAGCCCCCCGGGACGGATAGAGACCCAGTACTTC
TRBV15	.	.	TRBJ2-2	CATSRGASRTNTRELFF	TGTGCCACCAGCAGGGGGGCGTCGCGAACGAACACCAGGGAGCTGTTTTTT
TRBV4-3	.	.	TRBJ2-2	CASSQPGGELFF	TGCGCCAGCAGCCAGCCGGGAGGGGAGCTGTTTTTT
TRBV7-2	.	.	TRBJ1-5	CASSLGAGRVNQPQHF	TGTGCCAGCAGCTTAGGGGCAGGGAGAGTAAATCAGCCCCAGCATTTT
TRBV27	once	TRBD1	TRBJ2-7	CASSTRDRGPYEQYF	TGTGCCAGCAGTACCCGGGACAGGGGCCCCTACGAGCAGTACTTC
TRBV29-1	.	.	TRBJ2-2	CSGDVLNTGELFF	TGCAGCGGGGACGTTCTTAACACCGGGGAGCTGTTTTTT
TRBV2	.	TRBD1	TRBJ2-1	CASTPGQGNHEQFF	TGTGCCAGCACCCCAGGACAGGGAAATCATGAGCAGTTCTTC
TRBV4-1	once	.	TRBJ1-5	CASSQDFKGFDQPQHF	TGCGCCAGCAGCCAAGATTTTAAGGGGTTTGATCAGCCCCAGCATTTT
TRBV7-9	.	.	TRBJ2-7	CASSPDRTLGEQYF	TGTGCCAGCAGCCCCGACAGGACGCTGGGCGAGCAGTACTTC
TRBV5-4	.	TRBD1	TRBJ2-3	CASSSTGATSTDTQYF	TGTGCCAGCAGCTCGACAGGGGCTACTAGCACAGATACGCAGTATTTT
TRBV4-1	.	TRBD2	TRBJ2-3	CASSQDRVSGGEDTQYF	TGCGCCAGCAGCCAAGATCGGGTTAGCGGGGGTGAAGATACGCAGTATTTT
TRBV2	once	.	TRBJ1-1	CASRGTEAFF	TGTGCCAGCAGAGGCACTGAAGCTTTCTTT
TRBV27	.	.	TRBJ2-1	CASSIDRDYNEQFF	TGTGCCAGCAGTATCGATAGAGACTACAATGAGCAGTTCTTC
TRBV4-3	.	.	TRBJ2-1	CASSQLAADEQFF	TGCGCCAGCAGCCAATTGGCGGCCGATGAGCAGTTCTTC
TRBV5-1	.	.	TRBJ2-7	CASSLGGQTYEQYF	TGCGCCAGCAGCTTGGGTGGGCAGACCTACGAGCAGTACTTC